These 28 T cell receptor beta chains originate from one sample sequenced in a study of OX40 agonist ivuxolimab in advanced cancers. Data came from immunoSEQ multiplex PCR; TCRdb stores just in-frame clones and leaves some out. The sample carries some 130,000 clones, 80% to 90% recorded once. The material sequenced was CD4+ or CD8+ T cells sorted from blood, taken in a trial of the OX40 agonist ivuxolimab. The receptors here all came from an adult with an advanced solid tumor such as melanoma, head and neck, liver or kidney cancer.

This sequence joins TRBV5-6 and TRBJ1-3, with D uncertain. Deletions cut 2 bases from V and 2 bases from J, with 5 bases between. Germline CDR1 and CDR2: SGHDT and YYEEEE. The CDR3 runs 13 residues. The DNA for the CDR3 is TGTGCCAGCAGCTTTCTCGCTGGAAACACCATATATTTT. Translating it yields CASSFLAGNTIYF.

V usage is TRBV19 and J usage is TRBJ2-5; no definite D call. Germline values: CDR1 LNHDA, CDR2 SQIVND (reference sequence). V was cut by 1 base and J by 9 bases, with 15 bases left in between. The CDR3 covers 14 residues. In DNA, the CDR3 is TGTGCCAGTAGTATAGGCAGTTTAAGAGATTCCCAGTACTTC. It is translated as CASSIGSLRDSQYF.

This chain links TRBV7-9 with TRBJ2-5; D is possibly TRBD2 (6 bases). The ends were cut back, 0 bases at V and 4 bases at J, with 12 bases in the middle. This CDR3 has 15 residues. Germline-derived CDR1 and CDR2 are SEHNR and FQNEAQ (reference sequence). In DNA, the CDR3 is TGTGCCAGCAGCTTAGCTAAAGCGGGTAGAGAGACCCAGTACTTC. Protein sequence: CASSLAKAGRETQYF. Full variable domain (outside the CDR3, taken from reference TRBV7-9 and TRBJ2-5): DTGVSQNPRHKITKRGQNVTFRCDPISEHNRLYWYRQTLGQGPEFLTYFQNEAQLEKSRLLSDRFSAERPKGSFSTLEIQRTEQGDSAMYLCASSLAKAGRETQYFGPGTRLLVL.

This chain uses TRBV28 with TRBJ1-6; D is uncertain. The CDR3 has 14 amino acids. Between the trimmed V and J ends, which lost 10 bases and 0 bases, there was a span of 10 bases. Germline V gene lookup returns CDR1 MDHEN and CDR2 SYDVKM. The CDR3 bases are TGTGCCACGGACTTTAGCTCCTATAATTCACCCCTCCACTTT. This encodes CATDFSSYNSPLHF.

V is TRBV18 and J is TRBJ1-6; D remains unclear. The CDR3 runs 15 residues. The V end was cut by 0 bases, the J end by 6 bases, with 9 bases between. Germline lookup yields CDR1 KGHSH and CDR2 LQKENI. CDR3 amino acids: CASSPPGNLNSPLHF. Written as DNA, the CDR3 is TGTGCCAGCTCACCACCGGGAAACCTTAATTCACCCCTCCACTTT.

The V call is TRBV10-2, the J call TRBJ1-5, with TRBD1 matching 7 bases. V gave up 3 bases and J gave up 1 base; unmatched junction bases: 12. The CDR3 consists of 18 residues. CDR1 and CDR2 from the germline V gene are WSHSY and SAAADI. As DNA, the CDR3 is TGCGCCAGCAGTGAAGGGGGCTGGGTGGGGTCCAGCAATCAGCCCCAGCATTTT. This sequence encodes CASSEGGWVGSSNQPQHF.

The genes are TRBV30 and TRBJ1-6; D remains unclear. This CDR3 is 12 amino acids long. Trimming left V 2 bases short and J 9 bases short, with 8 bases between. Per the germline V gene, CDR1 is GTSNPN and CDR2 is SVGIG (reference sequence). This chain's CDR3 is CAWSILRSPLHF. The CDR3 region has the DNA TGTGCCTGGAGTATCCTACGTTCACCCCTCCACTTT.

This chain uses TRBV28 with TRBJ1-2, with 8 bases that match TRBD1. The CDR3 length is 14 residues. V dropped 6 bases and J dropped 4; count of bases not matched to a gene: 7. Germline V lookup: CDR1 MDHEN, CDR2 SYDVKM. CDR3 bases: TGTGCCAGCAGGACTGGACAGGGCATCTATGGCTACACCTTC. It encodes CASRTGQGIYGYTF.

The chain links TRBV7-8 to TRBJ2-5; the D call may be TRBD1 or TRBD2 (6 bases each). The CDR3 covers 15 residues. The germline V gene encodes CDR1 SGHVS and CDR2 FQNEAQ. Trimming took off 5 bases at V and 5 bases at J, with 18 bases between the two ends. CDR3 nucleotide sequence: TGTGCCAGCAGCCCCCCCGGGGGCGGCCGGGAGACCCAGTACTTC. It encodes CASSPPGGGRETQYF.

V usage is TRBV10-2 and J usage is TRBJ2-7, with D maybe TRBD1 (5 bases). V lost 1 base and J lost 9, with 10 bases in between. The germline CDR1 and CDR2 sequences are WSHSY and SAAADI. This CDR3 comprises 12 residues. DNA for the CDR3: TGCGCCAGCAGTGAGTGGATGGGGCCGCAGTACTTC. This sequence encodes CASSEWMGPQYF.

The rearrangement uses TRBV10-3 and TRBJ1-3; D remains ambiguous. The V end lost 3 bases, the J end lost 2 bases, and 11 bases lay between the germline ends. CDR1 is ENHRY, CDR2 SYGVKD, per germline. The CDR3 sequence is 15 residues long. The CDR3 sequence is CAISEIPGAGNTIYF. The CDR3 DNA sequence: TGTGCCATCAGTGAAATTCCCGGGGCTGGAAACACCATATATTTT.

The chain carries TRBV5-4 and TRBJ1-2, with D unclear. Germline V gene lookup returns CDR1 SGHNT and CDR2 YYREEE (reference sequence). Between the trimmed V and J ends, which lost 4 bases and 3 bases, there was a span of 7 bases. This CDR3 comprises 12 residues. Written as DNA, the CDR3 is TGTGCCAGCAGCGCAGAGTACTATGGCTACACCTTC. This translates into CASSAEYYGYTF.

J is TRBJ1-4 and V is TRBV30; 9 bases are a match to TRBD1. The CDR3 loop spans 16 amino acids. The germline gives CDR1 GTSNPN, CDR2 SVGIG (reference sequence). V shed 3 bases and J 4 bases; nucleotides not matched to a gene: 9. Written as DNA, the CDR3 is TGTGCCTGGAGGGCTCTCGGACAGGGGAGTAATGAAAAACTGTTTTTT. Its protein is CAWRALGQGSNEKLFF.

This rearrangement joins TRBV7-2 to TRBJ1-4, with D possibly matching TRBD1 (5 bases). CDR1 is SGHTA, CDR2 FQGNSA, per germline. The CDR3 has 15 amino acids. Trimming took off 1 base at V and 5 bases at J, with 11 bases between the two ends. The CDR3 DNA reads TGTGCCAGCAGCTTAGGGGGCGAAGGGAATGAAAAACTGTTTTTT. It specifies CASSLGGEGNEKLFF. Using reference TRBV7-2 and TRBJ1-4 for the parts outside the CDR3, the full variable domain is GAGVSQSPSNKVTEKGKDVELRCDPISGHTALYWYRQSLGQGLEFLIYFQGNSAPDKSGLPSDRFSAERTGGSVSTLTIQRTQQEDSAVYLCASSLGGEGNEKLFFGSGTQLSVL.

This clone was seen only a few times. The chain uses TRBV19 and TRBJ1-5, with D possibly being TRBD1 (6 bases). The CDR3 extends over 16 amino acids. The V gene lost 5 bases and the J gene lost 2 bases, with 16 bases spanning the gap. Germline CDR1 LNHDA, CDR2 SQIVND (reference sequence). The CDR3 loop reads CASSSSQGRGNQPQHF. The CDR3 DNA is TGTGCCAGTAGTTCATCCCAGGGGAGGGGCAATCAGCCCCAGCATTTT.

This chain uses TRBV27 with TRBJ1-5, with D possibly matching TRBD1 (5 bases). The CDR3 runs to 15 residues. CDR1 and CDR2 from the germline V gene are MNHEY and SMNVEV (reference sequence). V was clipped by 1 base and J by 5 bases, with 12 bases between them. Here the CDR3 reads CASSLLSQGHQPQHF. The CDR3 coding sequence is TGTGCCAGCAGTTTATTGTCCCAGGGCCATCAGCCCCAGCATTTT.

The chain links TRBV19 to TRBJ1-4, with 7 bases matching TRBD1. V lost 6 bases and J lost 1; bases outside the gene matches: 8. The CDR3 has 16 amino acids. Germline CDR1 LNHDA, CDR2 SQIVND (reference sequence). The CDR3: CASRPRQGGTNEKLFF. The CDR3 region has the DNA TGTGCCAGTAGGCCTAGACAGGGTGGAACTAATGAAAAACTGTTTTTT.

The V gene is TRBV5-4, the J gene TRBJ2-2; D possibly uses TRBD1 or TRBD2 (5 bases each). This CDR3 has 16 amino acids. Looked up from germline, CDR1 is SGHNT and CDR2 is YYREEE (reference sequence). Trimming removed 4 bases at V and 5 bases at J, with 18 bases between. For the CDR3, the DNA is TGTGCCAGCAGCCCACGGGGCCCCCAACCGACCGGGGAGCTGTTTTTT. It yields the protein CASSPRGPQPTGELFF.

This clone was found once. The V call is TRBV6-4, the J call TRBJ2-1; no firm D call. Trimming cost V 6 bases and J 2 bases, with 11 bases left between them. The CDR3 length is 14 residues. CDR1 and CDR2 (germline): MRHNA, SNTAGT. In nucleotides, the CDR3 is TGTGCCAGCAGAGAACAGTCTGCCTACAATGAGCAGTTCTTC. Its translation is CASREQSAYNEQFF.

The chain links TRBV7-2 to TRBJ2-1; 10 bases agree with TRBD1. The CDR3 is 17 amino acids. V lost 4 bases to trimming and J lost 5 bases; unmatched junction nucleotides: 11. The germline gives CDR1 SGHTA, CDR2 FQGNSA. The chain's CDR3 is CASSSSRTGGKDNEQFF. The DNA for the CDR3 is TGTGCCAGCAGCTCCTCGCGGACAGGGGGAAAAGACAATGAGCAGTTCTTC.

This clone has more than one count but fewer than ten. The rearrangement links TRBV9 to TRBJ1-2; D not resolved. Germline loops: CDR1 SGDLS, CDR2 YYNGEE. The CDR3 consists of 11 residues. Trimming stripped 3 bases from V and 7 bases from J, with 7 bases between. CDR3 in DNA: TGTGCCAGCAGCGATCTGTCTGGCTACACCTTC. It yields the protein CASSDLSGYTF. Based on the CDR3 plus reference TRBV9 and TRBJ1-2, the full variable domain is DSGVTQTPKHLITATGQRVTLRCSPRSGDLSVYWYQQSLDQGLQFLIQYYNGEERAKGNILERFSAQQFPDLHSELNLSSLELGDSALYFCASSDLSGYTFGSGTRLTVV.

This clone appeared once. J is TRBJ2-3 and V is TRBV7-8, with a possible D match to TRBD2 (6 bases). Between the trimmed V and J ends, which lost 3 bases and 0 bases, there was a span of 10 bases. The CDR3 length is 15 residues. Germline values: CDR1 SGHVS, CDR2 FQNEAQ. The CDR3 DNA reads as TGTGCCAGCAGCTTGGACGGGGGAAGCACAGATACGCAGTATTTT. This gives the protein CASSLDGGSTDTQYF. The variable domain in full, completed from reference TRBV7-8 and TRBJ2-3, reads GAGVSQSPRYKVAKRGQDVALRCDPISGHVSLFWYQQALGQGPEFLTYFQNEAQLDKSGLPSDRFFAERPEGSVSTLKIQRTQQEDSAVYLCASSLDGGSTDTQYFGPGTRLTVL.

V and J are TRBV5-1 and TRBJ1-2, with D perhaps TRBD1 (5 bases). From germline, CDR1 is SGHRS and CDR2 YFSETQ. This CDR3 has 15 amino acids. V lost 5 bases to trimming and J lost 3 bases, with 17 bases between them. CDR3 residues: CASRRQGGNYYGYTF. In nucleotides, the CDR3 is TGCGCCAGCAGGCGTCAGGGCGGAAACTACTATGGCTACACCTTC.

The chain combines TRBV14 with TRBJ2-1, with no clear D. Trimming removed 4 bases from V and 0 bases from J, with 19 bases in between. The CDR3 consists of 18 residues. Per germline, CDR1 SGHDN and CDR2 FVKESK. The CDR3 here is CASSPLSGRLSSYNEQFF. DNA of the CDR3: TGTGCCAGCAGCCCGCTGTCCGGCCGTTTAAGCTCCTACAATGAGCAGTTCTTC.

This rearrangement joins TRBV5-1 to TRBJ2-7; 9 nucleotides line up with TRBD1. After removal of 2 bases from V and 6 bases from J, the junction contained 9 bases not matched to a gene. Germline V CDR1 and CDR2: SGHRS, YFSETQ. This CDR3 has 15 residues. Written as DNA, the CDR3 is TGCGCCAGCAGCTTAACCGGGACAGGGTTTTCCGAGCAGTACTTC. Residues: CASSLTGTGFSEQYF.

The CDR3 spells CAWRASRPRGSYEQYF. The DNA of the CDR3 is TGTGCCTGGAGGGCTTCTAGACCTAGGGGCTCCTACGAGCAGTACTTC. The chain links TRBV30 to TRBJ2-7; a possible D gene is TRBD1 (5 bases). Germline CDR1 reads GTSNPN; CDR2 reads SVGIG (reference sequence). Trimming cost V 3 bases and J 0 bases, with 18 bases left between them. This CDR3 spans 16 amino acids.

Note on this clone: At one end the junction does not follow the germline gene, possibly because of a read error. The chain has TRBV6-6 and TRBJ1-6, with D unclear. The length of the CDR3 is 12 residues. CDR1 MNHNY and CDR2 SVGAGI come from the germline V gene (reference sequence). Written as DNA, the CDR3 is TGTGCCAGCAGTTACTCGGATTCTCCCCTCCACTTT. Protein sequence: CASSYSDSPLHF.

This chain joins TRBV10-3 and TRBJ2-3; D unclear. Germline CDR1 ENHRY, CDR2 SYGVKD. The CDR3 is 13 amino acids. V lost 10 bases, J lost 0 bases, and 11 bases lay in between. The CDR3 coding sequence is TGTGCCACAAACTGGGCTAGCACAGATACGCAGTATTTT. It translates to CATNWASTDTQYF.